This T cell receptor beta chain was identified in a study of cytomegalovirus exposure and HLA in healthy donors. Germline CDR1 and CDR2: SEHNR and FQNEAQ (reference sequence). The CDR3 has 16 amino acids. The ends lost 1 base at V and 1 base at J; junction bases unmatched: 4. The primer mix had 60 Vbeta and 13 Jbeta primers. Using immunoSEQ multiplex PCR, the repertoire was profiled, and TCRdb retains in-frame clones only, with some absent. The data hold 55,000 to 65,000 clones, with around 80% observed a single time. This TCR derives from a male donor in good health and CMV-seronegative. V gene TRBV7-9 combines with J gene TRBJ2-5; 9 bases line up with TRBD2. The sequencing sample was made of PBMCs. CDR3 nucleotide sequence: TGTGCCAGCAGCTTAGGCCTAGCGGGGTCCCAAGAGACCCAGTACTTC. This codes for CASSLGLAGSQETQYF.